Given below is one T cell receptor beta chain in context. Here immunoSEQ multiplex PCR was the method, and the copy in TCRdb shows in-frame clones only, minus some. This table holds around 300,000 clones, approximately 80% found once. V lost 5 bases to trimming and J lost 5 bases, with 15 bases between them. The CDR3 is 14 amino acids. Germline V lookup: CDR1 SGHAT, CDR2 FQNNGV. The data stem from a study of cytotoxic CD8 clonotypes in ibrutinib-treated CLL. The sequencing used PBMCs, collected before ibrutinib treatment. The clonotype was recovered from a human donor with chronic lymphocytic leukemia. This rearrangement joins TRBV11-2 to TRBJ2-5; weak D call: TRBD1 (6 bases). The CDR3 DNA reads TGTGCCAGCAGCGAAACAGGGTATCTTGAGACCCAGTACTTC. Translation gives CASSETGYLETQYF.